The 8 T cell receptor beta chains in this list originate from one sample, sequenced in a study of T cells after yellow fever vaccination. TCRdb reprocessed the 5' RACE reads with MiXCR, giving one entry per CDR3 protein. The sample has fewer than 400,000 distinct CDR3 sequences; approximately 5.7% are singletons. Sequences were derived from PBMCs, sampled 5 days after the yellow fever booster vaccination. The source of these receptors is a man aged 30 to 45 who received the YFV17D yellow fever vaccine.

This clonotype was recorded many times. The chain joins TRBV5-6 to TRBJ1-1; D remains unclear. Germline V gene sequence: CDR1 SGHDT, CDR2 YYEEEE. Trimming took 0 bases from V and 3 from J, leaving 3 bases between them. This CDR3 contains 12 residues. The CDR3: CASSLEDTEAFF. The CDR3 bases are TGTGCCAGCAGCTTGGAGGACACTGAAGCTTTCTTT. The complete variable domain, with remaining parts taken from reference TRBV5-6 and TRBJ1-1, reads DAGVTQSPTHLIKTRGQQVTLRCSPKSGHDTVSWYQQALGQGPQFIFQYYEEEERQRGNFPDRFSGHQFPNYSSELNVNALLLGDSALYLCASSLEDTEAFFGQGTRLTVV.

This clonotype has just a few counts. V is TRBV25-1 and J is TRBJ2-5; D is undetermined. CDR1 and CDR2 (germline): MGHDK, SYGVNS. V lost 6 bases, J lost 6 bases, and 8 bases lay in between. CDR3 length: 11 amino acids. CDR3 sequence: CASRASKTQYF. The CDR3 DNA reads TGTGCCAGCAGGGCGAGCAAGACCCAGTACTTC.

The chain uses TRBV29-1 and TRBJ2-7; D possibly matches TRBD1 or TRBD2 (6 bases each). Germline CDR1 is SQVTM and CDR2 is ANQGSEA. The CDR3 is 15 residues long. Trimming took 0 bases from V and 2 from J, leaving 14 bases between them. The DNA for the CDR3 is TGCAGCGTTGAAGAGGGGGGTCAGGGGACCTACGAGCAGTACTTC. Protein sequence: CSVEEGGQGTYEQYF.

In this sample, this clonotype turned up a few times. V is TRBV9 and J is TRBJ2-3, with 7 positions matching TRBD1. The CDR3 covers 16 residues. V gave up 0 bases and J gave up 2 bases; unmatched junction bases: 6. CDR1 SGDLS and CDR2 YYNGEE come from the germline V gene. The CDR3 spells CASSVVAGGVTDTQYF. The CDR3 bases are TGTGCCAGCAGCGTAGTGGCAGGGGGAGTCACAGATACGCAGTATTTT.

In its sample, this clonotype was seen a few times. The CDR3 loop is CASSQELSGGPGKEQFF. The CDR3 DNA follows: TGCGCCAGCAGCCAAGAATTGTCGGGAGGCCCTGGTAAGGAGCAGTTCTTC. V usage is TRBV4-3 and J usage is TRBJ2-1, with TRBD2 matching 7 bases. The CDR3 has 17 residues. With V trimmed by 0 bases and J by 10 bases, 15 bases remained unmatched. Germline CDR1 and CDR2: LGHNA and YSLEER.

This clonotype came up many times. V and J are TRBV7-2 and TRBJ2-7; D not certain. V lost 1 base, J lost 3 bases, and 7 bases lay in between. Germline CDR1 and CDR2: SGHTA and FQGNSA. CDR3 length equals 13 residues. CDR3 bases: TGTGCCAGCAGCTTAGATAAGGTCTACGAGCAGTACTTC. This gives the protein CASSLDKVYEQYF.

The rearrangement joins TRBV19 to TRBJ2-6, with a tentative D call TRBD1 (6 bases). The V end was cut by 6 bases, the J end by 0 bases, with 6 bases between. Germline CDR1 and CDR2: LNHDA and SQIVND (reference sequence). The length of the CDR3 is 14 residues. CDR3: CASRQGSGANVLTF. The CDR3 DNA sequence: TGTGCCAGTAGACAGGGCTCTGGGGCCAACGTCCTGACTTTC.

The chain joins TRBV20-1 to TRBJ1-2; D is unresolved. CDR3 size: 12 residues. CDR1 is DFQATT and CDR2 is SNEGSKA in the germline V gene (reference sequence). Deletions cut 4 bases from V and 1 base from J, with 7 bases between. CDR3 DNA sequence: TGCAGTGCTATCAGTGATAACTATGGCTACACCTTC. Amino acids: CSAISDNYGYTF.